These 16 T cell receptor beta chains came from one sample sequenced in a study of cytomegalovirus exposure and HLA in healthy donors. In the PCR, 60 Vbeta and 13 Jbeta primers were used. Using immunoSEQ multiplex PCR, the repertoire was profiled, and TCRdb retains in-frame clones only, with some absent. The sample has 95,000 to 150,000 clones. The specimen sequenced was PBMCs. The receptor set was obtained from a man aged 30-40 years in good health and CMV-seronegative.

The chain links TRBV5-1 to TRBJ1-1; a weak D match, TRBD1 (5 bases). This CDR3 comprises 15 residues. Germline V lookup: CDR1 SGHRS, CDR2 YFSETQ. The ends were cut back, 3 bases at V and 5 bases at J, with 17 bases in the middle. The CDR3 protein is CASSSRTGGGTEAFF. CDR3 nucleotide sequence: TGCGCCAGCAGCTCGCGGACGGGGGGTGGAACTGAAGCTTTCTTT.

The chain is built from TRBV19 and TRBJ2-1, with D maybe TRBD2 (6 bases). CDR1 is LNHDA and CDR2 is SQIVND in the germline V gene (reference sequence). Deletions cut 4 bases from V and 12 bases from J, with 19 bases between. The CDR3 spans 14 residues. The CDR3 region is CASSTTSLVFGQFF. CDR3 nucleotide sequence: TGTGCCAGTAGTACGACTAGTTTGGTCTTTGGGCAGTTCTTC.

The V call is TRBV7-2, the J call TRBJ1-5; 9 nucleotides line up with TRBD1. The CDR3 sequence is 15 residues long. CDR1 and CDR2 from the germline V gene are SGHTA and FQGNSA. Germline trimming cut 4 bases from V and 3 bases from J; bases unmatched to any gene: 4. CDR3 sequence reads: CASSSRTGANQPQHF. In DNA form, the CDR3 reads TGTGCCAGCAGCTCGCGGACAGGGGCCAATCAGCCCCAGCATTTT.

J is TRBJ1-2 and V is TRBV4-3; D is ambiguous. Per the germline V gene, CDR1 is LGHNA and CDR2 is YSLEER. The length of the CDR3 is 16 residues. Trimming cost V 4 bases and J 5 bases, with 20 bases left between them. CDR3 residues: CASSPGWAEKGYGYTF. The CDR3 coding sequence is TGCGCCAGCAGCCCGGGGTGGGCCGAAAAGGGATATGGCTACACCTTC.

This chain links TRBV7-9 with TRBJ2-1; TRBD2 agrees at 14 bases. The germline V gene encodes CDR1 SEHNR and CDR2 FQNEAQ (reference sequence). Trimming removed 3 bases from V and 7 bases from J; junction bases left unmatched: 2. This CDR3 contains 15 residues. The CDR3 DNA sequence: TGTGCCAGCAGCTTCGGGACTAGCGGGAGTAATGAGCAGTTCTTC. The encoded protein is CASSFGTSGSNEQFF.

V gene TRBV2 combines with J gene TRBJ2-7; D perhaps matches TRBD1 (6 bases). Per germline, CDR1 SNHLY and CDR2 FYNNEI. Trimming took 6 bases from V and 2 from J, leaving 14 bases between them. The CDR3 is 14 amino acids. CDR3 loop: CASRDSLRAYEQYF. For the CDR3, the DNA is TGTGCCAGCAGGGACAGTCTAAGAGCCTACGAGCAGTACTTC.

The rearrangement links TRBV11-1 to TRBJ2-5; 8 nucleotides align to TRBD2. Trimming cost V 1 base and J 4 bases; bases outside gene matches: 2. From germline, CDR1 is SGHAT and CDR2 FQDESV (reference sequence). This CDR3 is built from 14 residues. The CDR3 sequence: CASSLGGLAETQYF. CDR3 bases: TGTGCCAGCAGCTTAGGAGGACTAGCAGAGACCCAGTACTTC.

V is TRBV25-1 and J is TRBJ2-5, with 7 bases matching TRBD2. This CDR3 has 16 amino acids. Germline assignment: CDR1 MGHDK and CDR2 SYGVNS. V gave up 1 base and J gave up 0 bases; unmatched junction bases: 5. The CDR3 DNA reads as TGTGCCAGCAGTGAATTTAGTAGCGGGTACCAAGAGACCCAGTACTTC. This gives the protein CASSEFSSGYQETQYF.

The V and J genes are TRBV30 and TRBJ2-5; weak D call: TRBD1 (5 bases). The DNA matches TRBJ2-7 better at its end, which makes the J call doubtful. CDR1 is GTSNPN, CDR2 SVGIG, per germline (reference sequence). The CDR3 is 14 amino acids. CDR3 sequence reads: CAWLQGDDSYEQYF. The CDR3 DNA is TGTGCCTGGCTGCAGGGCGACGACTCCTACGAGCAGTACTTC.

This chain uses TRBV2 with TRBJ1-2, with 7 bases fitting TRBD1. V shed 6 bases and J 7 bases; nucleotides not matched to a gene: 20. The CDR3 length is 17 residues. Germline CDR1 and CDR2: SNHLY and FYNNEI. CDR3 nucleotide sequence: TGTGCCAGCAGACCCCCCGACAGGACCCCTCAGGGGGTTGGCTACACCTTC. Residues: CASRPPDRTPQGVGYTF. The complete variable domain, with remaining parts taken from reference TRBV2 and TRBJ1-2, reads EPEVTQTPSHQVTQMGQEVILRCVPISNHLYFYWYRQILGQKVEFLVSFYNNEISEKSEIFDDQFSVERPDGSNFTLKIRSTKLEDSAMYFCASRPPDRTPQGVGYTFGSGTRLTVV.

The rearrangement joins TRBV5-1 to TRBJ2-3; 8 bases match TRBD1. CDR3 size: 17 residues. The V gene end was trimmed by 0 bases and the J gene end by 12 bases; junction bases not matched to a gene: 18. Germline CDR1 reads SGHRS; CDR2 reads YFSETQ. CDR3 loop: CASSLDGTGTGLTPQYF. The CDR3 DNA sequence: TGCGCCAGCAGCTTGGACGGGACCGGGACAGGACTTACCCCACAGTATTTT.

The chain has TRBV2 and TRBJ1-1; D is ambiguous. The CDR3 runs 12 residues. Germline V gives CDR1 SNHLY, CDR2 FYNNEI. The V end lost 10 bases, the J end lost 1 base, and 10 bases lay between the germline ends. The CDR3, as DNA: TGTGCCACCTCCGAGGGGAACACTGAAGCTTTCTTT. The encoded protein is CATSEGNTEAFF.

In the case of this clone: This same CDR3 is encoded by further DNA sequences in the sample. The chain is built from TRBV6-5 and TRBJ1-1; TRBD1 is a possible D gene (6 bases). Germline CDR1 and CDR2: MNHEY and SVGAGI. Trimming shortened V by 2 bases and J by 1 base, and 8 bases separated the two germline ends. This CDR3 spans 14 amino acids. The DNA for the CDR3 is TGTGCCAGCAGTTACCGGACAGAGAACACTGAAGCTTTCTTT. Protein sequence: CASSYRTENTEAFF.

V usage is TRBV28 and J usage is TRBJ1-5, with TRBD1 as a possible D gene (6 bases). The ends were cut back, 6 bases at V and 16 bases at J, with 19 bases in the middle. Germline CDR1 is MDHEN and CDR2 is SYDVKM. The CDR3 spans 12 residues. Written as DNA, the CDR3 is TGTGCCAGCAGGGGATCACAGGGAAGGGAACATTTT. Its translation: CASRGSQGREHF.

CDR3: CASRPGGTSPLHF. CDR3 coding DNA: TGTGCCAGCAGGCCAGGGGGCACTTCACCCCTCCACTTT. The chain is built from TRBV2 and TRBJ1-6; 8 nucleotides match TRBD1. The CDR3 is made up of 13 amino acids. With V trimmed by 6 bases and J by 9 bases, 4 bases remained unmatched. CDR1 and CDR2 (germline): SNHLY, FYNNEI.

The chain uses TRBV15 and TRBJ2-1; TRBD2 agrees at 15 bases. Looked up from germline, CDR1 is LNHNV and CDR2 is YYDKDF (reference sequence). The CDR3 loop spans 19 amino acids. V shed 0 bases, J shed 6 bases, and the junction held 9 bases outside the gene matches. In nucleotides, the CDR3 is TGTGCCACCAGCAGAGAAGGACTAGCGGGAGGGTTAGTCGGCAATGAGCAGTTCTTC. It codes for CATSREGLAGGLVGNEQFF.